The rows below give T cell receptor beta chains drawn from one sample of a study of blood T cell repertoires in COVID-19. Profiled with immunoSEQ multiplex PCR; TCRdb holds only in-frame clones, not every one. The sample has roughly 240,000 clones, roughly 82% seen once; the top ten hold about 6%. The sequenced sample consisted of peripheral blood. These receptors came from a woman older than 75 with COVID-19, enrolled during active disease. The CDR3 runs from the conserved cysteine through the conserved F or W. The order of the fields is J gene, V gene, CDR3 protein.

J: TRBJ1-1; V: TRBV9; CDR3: CASSSNLNRAVAFF
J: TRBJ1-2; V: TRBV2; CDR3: CASIRGQAYGYTF
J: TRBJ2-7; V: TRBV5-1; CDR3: CASSFNRAYEQYF
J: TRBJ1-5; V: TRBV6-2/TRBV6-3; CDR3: CASSYGRLGNQPQHF
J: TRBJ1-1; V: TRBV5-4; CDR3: CASSLGRVDTEAFF
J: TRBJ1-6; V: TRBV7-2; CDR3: CASSPRGQKNSPLHF
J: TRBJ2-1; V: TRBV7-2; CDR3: CASSFHNEQFF
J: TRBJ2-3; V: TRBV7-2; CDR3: CASSRTQDTQYF
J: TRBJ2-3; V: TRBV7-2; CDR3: CASKGVGTDTQYF
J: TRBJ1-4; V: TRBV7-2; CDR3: CASSAGGGGNEKLFF
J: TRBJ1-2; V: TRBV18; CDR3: CASSPQGETSNGYTF
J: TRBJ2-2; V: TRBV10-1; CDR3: CASSEGGKTGELFF
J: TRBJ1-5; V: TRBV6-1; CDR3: CASSEGTGGNNQPQHF
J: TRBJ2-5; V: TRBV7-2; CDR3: CASSLGPAGGNQETQYF
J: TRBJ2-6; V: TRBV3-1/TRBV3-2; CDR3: CASSQEGRGPGANVLTF
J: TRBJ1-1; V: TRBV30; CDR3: CALLPSLGNTEAFF
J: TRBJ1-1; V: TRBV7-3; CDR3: CASSLWTGGAQNTEAFF
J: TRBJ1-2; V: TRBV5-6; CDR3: CASSLTSGRNYGYTF
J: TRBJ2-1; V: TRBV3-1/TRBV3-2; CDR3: CASSQELGRGSEQFF
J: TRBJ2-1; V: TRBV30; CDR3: CAWSRKGTGSYNEQFF
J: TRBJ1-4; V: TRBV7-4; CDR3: CASSPGCSTNEKLFF
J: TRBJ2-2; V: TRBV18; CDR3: CASSPLSGGKDTGELFF
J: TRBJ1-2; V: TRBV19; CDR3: CASSMPPLRGYTF
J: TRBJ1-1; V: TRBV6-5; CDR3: CASRGVGTEALF
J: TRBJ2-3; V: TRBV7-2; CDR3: CASSLLGTENTDTQYF
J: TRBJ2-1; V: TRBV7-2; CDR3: CASSFRRGDYNEQFF
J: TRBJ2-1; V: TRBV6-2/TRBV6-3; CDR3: CASSDLIGGPYNEQFF
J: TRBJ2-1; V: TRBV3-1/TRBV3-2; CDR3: CASSQALAVGAGFF
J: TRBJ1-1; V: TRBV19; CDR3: CASSGVGGGGAEAFF
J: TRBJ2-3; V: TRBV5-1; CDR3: CASSSLGDRGTDTQYF
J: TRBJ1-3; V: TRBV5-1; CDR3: CASSLDGLTNTIYF
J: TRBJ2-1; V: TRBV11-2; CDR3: CASSRQTSGGFNEQFF
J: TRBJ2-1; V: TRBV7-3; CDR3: CASSLRATSGGASSNEQFF
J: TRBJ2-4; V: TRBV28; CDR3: CASSLGGILAKNIQYF
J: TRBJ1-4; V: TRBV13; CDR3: CASSFSGGTNEKLFF
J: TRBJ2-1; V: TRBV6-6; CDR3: CASRDRQAGNEQFF
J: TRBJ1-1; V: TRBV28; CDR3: CASITNRGKGQAEAFF
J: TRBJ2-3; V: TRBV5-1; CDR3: CATSRGTSATTDTQYF
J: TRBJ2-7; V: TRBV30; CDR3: CAWSQQGDEQYF
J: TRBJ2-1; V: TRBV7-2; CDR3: CASSLTGTYNEQFF
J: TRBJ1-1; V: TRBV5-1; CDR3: CASREGTGNTEAFF
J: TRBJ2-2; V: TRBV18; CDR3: CASSPYQGDTGELFF
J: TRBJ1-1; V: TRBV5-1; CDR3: CASSLDGGQTTEAFF
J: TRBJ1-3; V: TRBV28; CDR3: CASSPYDRANTIYF
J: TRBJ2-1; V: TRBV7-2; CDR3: CASSLASGGTFNEQFF
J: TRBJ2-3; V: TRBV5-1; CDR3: CASSPGTVSTDTQYF